The TCR beta chain described here comes from a study of blood T cell repertoires in COVID-19. Across the whole study: Acute and convalescent COVID-19 specimens originated in the United States, Italy and Spain. From T cells, B-cell-depleted T cells, or PBMCs came the material, which was cDNA or gDNA.

The V segment lost 2 bases and the J segment 7 bases; nucleotides outside the gene matches: 5. Germline CDR1 reads MDHEN; CDR2 reads SYDVKM. CDR3 length: 14 amino acids. Original processing notes: Amplification with reference gene primers provided the estimates of nucleated cell counts. The table came from immunoSEQ multiplex PCR; TCRdb's copy has only in-frame clones and leaves some out. Clone size and V and J calls were adopted from that table, with D and trimming inferred from the DNA. The table has roughly 300,000 clones, roughly 84% seen once. Seattle patients were enrolled while actively infected and followed longitudinally.

This clonotype was sampled from a human donor with COVID-19, enrolled during active disease. The donor label of this sample is uncertain. The V gene is TRBV28, the J gene TRBJ1-5, with 7 bases identical to TRBD1. Sequenced sample: peripheral blood. The CDR3 loop is CASSLRTGVQPQHF. The CDR3 DNA reads as TGTGCCAGCAGTTTACGCACAGGGGTGCAGCCCCAGCATTTT.